This TCR beta chain was captured in a study of breast tumors, draining lymph nodes, adjacent tissues. The J segment lost 9 bases and the V segment lost 5 bases, leaving 9 bases of the junction unmatched. The CDR3 is 14 residues long. Germline V gene data show CDR1 as MGHDK and CDR2 as SYGVNS. TCRdb re-called the multiplex PCR reads with MiXCR, one entry per CDR3 protein. The table lists some 170,000 distinct CDR3 sequences, 30% to 35% of them singletons. This clonotype was seen many times. What it binds is unknown. Notes on the study in general: The data were judged consistent with most tumor T cells coming from lymph node and expanding in tumor. Compared with lymph nodes, tumors were less diverse; compared with nontumor tissue, more. The lymph node origin of tumor T cells was framed as consistent with a hypothesis, not demonstrated.

Axillary draining lymph nodes of breast cancer patients supplied the node samples. This receptor was obtained from a female donor with breast cancer. Some clones in this sample may be carry-over from other donors' samples. The material sequenced was axillary lymph node tissue. The chain has TRBV25-1 and TRBJ2-1, with TRBD1 matching 8 bases. In DNA, the CDR3 is TGTGCCAGCAGTAGCCCACAGGGGGGAGTTGAGCAGTTCTTC. Translation gives CASSSPQGGVEQFF.